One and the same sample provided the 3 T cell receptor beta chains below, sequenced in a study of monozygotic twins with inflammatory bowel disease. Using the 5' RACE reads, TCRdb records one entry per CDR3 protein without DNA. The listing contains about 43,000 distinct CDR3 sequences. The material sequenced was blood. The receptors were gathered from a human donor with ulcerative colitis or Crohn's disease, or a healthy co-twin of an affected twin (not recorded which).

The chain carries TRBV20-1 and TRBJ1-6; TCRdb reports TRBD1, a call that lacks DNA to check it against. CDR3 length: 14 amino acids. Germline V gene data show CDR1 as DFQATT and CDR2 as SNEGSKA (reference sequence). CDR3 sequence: CSARVGQGDSPLHF.

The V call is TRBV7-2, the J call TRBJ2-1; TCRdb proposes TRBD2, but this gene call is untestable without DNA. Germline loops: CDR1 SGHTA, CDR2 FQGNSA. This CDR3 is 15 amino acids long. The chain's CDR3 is CASSLLGTSGGITFF.

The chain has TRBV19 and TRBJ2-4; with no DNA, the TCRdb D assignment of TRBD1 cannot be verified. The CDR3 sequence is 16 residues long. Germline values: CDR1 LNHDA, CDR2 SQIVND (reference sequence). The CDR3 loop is CASSIKAGGTENIQYF.